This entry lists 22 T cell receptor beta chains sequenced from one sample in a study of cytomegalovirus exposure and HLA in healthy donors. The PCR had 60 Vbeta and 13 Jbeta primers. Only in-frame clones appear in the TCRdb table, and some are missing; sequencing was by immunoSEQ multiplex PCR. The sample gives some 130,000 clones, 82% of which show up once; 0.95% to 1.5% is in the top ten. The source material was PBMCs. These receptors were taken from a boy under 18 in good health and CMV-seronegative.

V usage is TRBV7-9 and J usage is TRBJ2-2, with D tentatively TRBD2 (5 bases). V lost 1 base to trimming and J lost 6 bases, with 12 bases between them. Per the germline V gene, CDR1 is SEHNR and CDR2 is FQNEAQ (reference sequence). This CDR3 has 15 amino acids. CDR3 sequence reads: CASSLGSGIAGELFF. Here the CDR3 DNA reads TGTGCCAGCAGCTTAGGATCGGGGATCGCCGGGGAGCTGTTTTTT.

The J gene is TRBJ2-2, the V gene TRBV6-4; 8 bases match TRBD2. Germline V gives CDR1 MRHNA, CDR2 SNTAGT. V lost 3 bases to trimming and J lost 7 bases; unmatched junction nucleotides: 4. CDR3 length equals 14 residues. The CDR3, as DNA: TGTGCCAGCAGTGAACGGGAGGGCCTCGGGGAGCTGTTTTTT. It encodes CASSEREGLGELFF.

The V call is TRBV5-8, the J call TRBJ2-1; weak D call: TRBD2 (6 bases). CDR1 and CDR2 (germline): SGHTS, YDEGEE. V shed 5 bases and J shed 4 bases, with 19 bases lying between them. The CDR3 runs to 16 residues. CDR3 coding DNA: TGTGCCAGCAGTCATATGAGACTAGGGCCTTACAATGAGCAGTTCTTC. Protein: CASSHMRLGPYNEQFF.

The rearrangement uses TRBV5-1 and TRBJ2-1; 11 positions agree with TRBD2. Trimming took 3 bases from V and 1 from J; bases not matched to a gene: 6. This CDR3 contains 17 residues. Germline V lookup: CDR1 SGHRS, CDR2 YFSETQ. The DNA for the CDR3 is TGCGCCAGCAGCTCCTGGACTAGCGGGCCGTCCTACAATGAGCAGTTCTTC. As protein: CASSSWTSGPSYNEQFF.

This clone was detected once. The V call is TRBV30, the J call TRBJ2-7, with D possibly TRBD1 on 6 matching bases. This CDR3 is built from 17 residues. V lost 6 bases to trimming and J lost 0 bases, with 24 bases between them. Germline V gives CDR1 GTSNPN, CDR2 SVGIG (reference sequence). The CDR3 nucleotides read TGTGCCTGTACACCGGGACATACCAAAAAATCCTCCTACGAGCAGTACTTC. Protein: CACTPGHTKKSSYEQYF.

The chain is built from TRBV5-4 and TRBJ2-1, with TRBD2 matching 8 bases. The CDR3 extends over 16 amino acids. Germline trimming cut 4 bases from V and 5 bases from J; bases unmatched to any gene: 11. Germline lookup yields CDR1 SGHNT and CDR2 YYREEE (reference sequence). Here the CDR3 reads CASSRGGFGADNEQFF. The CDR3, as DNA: TGTGCCAGCAGCCGGGGGGGTTTCGGCGCCGACAATGAGCAGTTCTTC.

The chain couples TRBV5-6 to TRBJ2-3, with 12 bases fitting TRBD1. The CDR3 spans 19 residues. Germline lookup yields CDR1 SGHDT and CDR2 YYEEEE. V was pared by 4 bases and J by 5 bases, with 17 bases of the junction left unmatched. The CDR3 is CASSPLRDRGPSGRDTQYF. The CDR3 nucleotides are TGTGCCAGCAGCCCCCTCCGGGACAGGGGGCCTAGCGGGAGAGATACGCAGTATTTT.

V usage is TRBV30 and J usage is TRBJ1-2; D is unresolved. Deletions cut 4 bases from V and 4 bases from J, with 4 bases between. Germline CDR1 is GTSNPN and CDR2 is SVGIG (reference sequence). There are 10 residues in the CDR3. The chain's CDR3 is CAWKLYGYTF. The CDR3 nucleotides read TGTGCCTGGAAACTCTATGGCTACACCTTC.

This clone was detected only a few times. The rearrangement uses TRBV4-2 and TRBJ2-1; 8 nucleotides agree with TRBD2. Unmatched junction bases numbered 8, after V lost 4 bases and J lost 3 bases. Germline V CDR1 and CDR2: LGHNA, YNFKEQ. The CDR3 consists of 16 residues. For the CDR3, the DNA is TGTGCCAGCAGCCGGTCGGGACTAGGAATCTACAATGAGCAGTTCTTC. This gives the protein CASSRSGLGIYNEQFF.

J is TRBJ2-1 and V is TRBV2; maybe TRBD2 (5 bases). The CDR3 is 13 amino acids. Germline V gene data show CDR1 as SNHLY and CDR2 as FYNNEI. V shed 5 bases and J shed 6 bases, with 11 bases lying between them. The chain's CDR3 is CASSHRDPNEQFF. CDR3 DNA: TGTGCCAGCAGTCACCGGGATCCCAATGAGCAGTTCTTC.

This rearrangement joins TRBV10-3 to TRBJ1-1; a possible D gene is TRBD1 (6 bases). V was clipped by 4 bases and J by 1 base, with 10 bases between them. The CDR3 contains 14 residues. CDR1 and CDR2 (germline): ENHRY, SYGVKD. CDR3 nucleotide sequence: TGTGCCATCAGTGGGACAGAGGAGAACACTGAAGCTTTCTTT. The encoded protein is CAISGTEENTEAFF.

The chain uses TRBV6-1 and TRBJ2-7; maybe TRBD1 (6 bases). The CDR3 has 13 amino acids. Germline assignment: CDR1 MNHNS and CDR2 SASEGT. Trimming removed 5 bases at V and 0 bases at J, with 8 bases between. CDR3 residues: CASSRGGSYEQYF. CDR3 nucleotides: TGTGCCAGCAGTCGAGGGGGCTCCTACGAGCAGTACTTC.

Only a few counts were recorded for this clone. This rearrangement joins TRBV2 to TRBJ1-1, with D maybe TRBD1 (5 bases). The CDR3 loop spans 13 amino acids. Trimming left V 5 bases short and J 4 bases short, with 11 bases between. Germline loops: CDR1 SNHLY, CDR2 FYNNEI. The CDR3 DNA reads TGTGCCAGCAGTACTGACAGTCCCACTGAAGCTTTCTTT. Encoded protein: CASSTDSPTEAFF.

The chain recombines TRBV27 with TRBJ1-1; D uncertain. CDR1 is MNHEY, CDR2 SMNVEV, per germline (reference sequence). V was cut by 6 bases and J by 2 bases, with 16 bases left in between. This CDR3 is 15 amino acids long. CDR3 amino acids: CASSPMGGSNTEAFF. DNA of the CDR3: TGTGCCAGCAGCCCTATGGGAGGGAGTAACACTGAAGCTTTCTTT.

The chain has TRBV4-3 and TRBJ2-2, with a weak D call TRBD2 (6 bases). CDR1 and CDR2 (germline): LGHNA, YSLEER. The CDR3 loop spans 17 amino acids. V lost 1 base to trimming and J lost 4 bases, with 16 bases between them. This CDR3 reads CASSQVTSTKSTGELFF. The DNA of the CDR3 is TGCGCCAGCAGCCAAGTAACTAGCACAAAATCCACCGGGGAGCTGTTTTTT.

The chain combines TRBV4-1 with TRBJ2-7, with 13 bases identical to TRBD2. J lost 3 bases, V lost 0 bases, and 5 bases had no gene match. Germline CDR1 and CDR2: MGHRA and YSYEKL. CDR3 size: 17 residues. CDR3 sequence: CASSQDPGLAGFYEQYF. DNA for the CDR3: TGCGCCAGCAGCCAAGACCCGGGACTAGCGGGATTCTACGAGCAGTACTTC.

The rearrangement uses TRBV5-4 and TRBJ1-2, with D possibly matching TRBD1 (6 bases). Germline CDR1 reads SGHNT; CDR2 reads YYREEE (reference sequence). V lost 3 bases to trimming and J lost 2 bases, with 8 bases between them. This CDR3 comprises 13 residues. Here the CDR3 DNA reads TGTGCCAGCAGCTACGGACAGAACTATGGCTACACCTTC. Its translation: CASSYGQNYGYTF.

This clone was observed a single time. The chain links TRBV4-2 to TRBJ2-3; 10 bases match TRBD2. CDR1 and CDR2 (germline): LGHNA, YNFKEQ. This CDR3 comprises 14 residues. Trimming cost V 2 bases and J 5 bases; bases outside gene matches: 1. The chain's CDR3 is CASSQRLAGDTQYF. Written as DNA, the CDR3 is TGTGCCAGCAGCCAAAGACTAGCGGGAGATACGCAGTATTTT.

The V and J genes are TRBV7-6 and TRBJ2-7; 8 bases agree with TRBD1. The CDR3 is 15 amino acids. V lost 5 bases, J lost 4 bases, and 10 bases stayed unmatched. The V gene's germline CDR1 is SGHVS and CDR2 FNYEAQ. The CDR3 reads CASSPRLTGAYEQYF. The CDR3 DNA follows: TGTGCCAGCAGCCCCCGTTTGACAGGGGCGTACGAGCAGTACTTC.

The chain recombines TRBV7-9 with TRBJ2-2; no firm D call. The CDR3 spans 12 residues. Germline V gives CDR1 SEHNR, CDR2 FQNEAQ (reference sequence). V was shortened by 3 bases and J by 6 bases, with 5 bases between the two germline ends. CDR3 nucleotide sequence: TGTGCCAGCAGCTTCTTAGCCGGGGAGCTGTTTTTT. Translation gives CASSFLAGELFF.

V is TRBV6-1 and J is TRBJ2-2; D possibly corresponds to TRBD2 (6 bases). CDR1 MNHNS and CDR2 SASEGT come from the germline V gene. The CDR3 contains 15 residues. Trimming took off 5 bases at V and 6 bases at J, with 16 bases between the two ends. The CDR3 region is CASSSKAGRPGELFF. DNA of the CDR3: TGTGCCAGCAGTTCCAAGGCGGGGCGGCCCGGGGAGCTGTTTTTT.

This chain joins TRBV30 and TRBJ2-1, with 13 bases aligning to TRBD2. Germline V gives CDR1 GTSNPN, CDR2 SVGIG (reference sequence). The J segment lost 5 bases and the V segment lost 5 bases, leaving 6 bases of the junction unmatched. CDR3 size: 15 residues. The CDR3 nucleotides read TGTGCCTGGTACACCGGGACTAGCGGGAACAATGAGCAGTTCTTC. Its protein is CAWYTGTSGNNEQFF.